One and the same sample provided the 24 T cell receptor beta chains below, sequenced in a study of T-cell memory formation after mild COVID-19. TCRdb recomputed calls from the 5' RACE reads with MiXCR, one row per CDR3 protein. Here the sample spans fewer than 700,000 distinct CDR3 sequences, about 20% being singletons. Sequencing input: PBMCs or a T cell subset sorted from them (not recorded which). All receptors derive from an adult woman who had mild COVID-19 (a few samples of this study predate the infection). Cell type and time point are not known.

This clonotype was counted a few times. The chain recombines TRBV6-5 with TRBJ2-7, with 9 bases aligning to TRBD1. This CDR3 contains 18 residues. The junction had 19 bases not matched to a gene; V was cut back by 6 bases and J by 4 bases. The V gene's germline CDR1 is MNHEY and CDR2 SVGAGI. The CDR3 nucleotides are TGTGCCAGCAGGACCACCCCCTACGGACAGGGGAGTAGATACGAGCAGTACTTC. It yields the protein CASRTTPYGQGSRYEQYF.

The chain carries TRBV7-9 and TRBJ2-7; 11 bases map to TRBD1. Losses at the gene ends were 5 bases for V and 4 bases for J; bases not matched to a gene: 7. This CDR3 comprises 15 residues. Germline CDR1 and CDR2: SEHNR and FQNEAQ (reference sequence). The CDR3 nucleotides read TGTGCCAGCAGCACGATCGGGACAGGGGGGTACGAGCAGTACTTC. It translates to CASSTIGTGGYEQYF.

CDR3 loop: CASSHQGTTYNEQFF. CDR3 DNA: TGTGCCAGCAGTCACCAAGGGACTACCTACAATGAGCAGTTCTTC. V usage is TRBV28 and J usage is TRBJ2-1, with TRBD2 matching over 7 bases. The CDR3 runs 15 residues. The J segment lost 2 bases and the V segment lost 5 bases, leaving 6 bases of the junction unmatched. Germline CDR1 reads MDHEN; CDR2 reads SYDVKM.

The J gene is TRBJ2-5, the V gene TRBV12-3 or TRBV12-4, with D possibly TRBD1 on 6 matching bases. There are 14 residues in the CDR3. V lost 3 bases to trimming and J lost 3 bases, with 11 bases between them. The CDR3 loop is CASSFRRGKETQYF. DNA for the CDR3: TGTGCCAGCAGTTTCCGCAGGGGAAAAGAGACCCAGTACTTC.

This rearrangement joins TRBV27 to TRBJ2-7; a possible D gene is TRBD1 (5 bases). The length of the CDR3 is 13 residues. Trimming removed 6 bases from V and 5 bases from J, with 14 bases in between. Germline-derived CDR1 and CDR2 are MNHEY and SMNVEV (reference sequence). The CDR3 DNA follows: TGTGCCAGCAGGCCAGGGAATTCCCACGAGCAGTACTTC. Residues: CASRPGNSHEQYF.

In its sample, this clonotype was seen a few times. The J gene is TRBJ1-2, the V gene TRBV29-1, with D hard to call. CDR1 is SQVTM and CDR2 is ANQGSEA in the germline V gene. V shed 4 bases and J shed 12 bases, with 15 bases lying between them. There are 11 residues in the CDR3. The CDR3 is CSVAIGRSHTF. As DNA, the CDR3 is TGCAGCGTTGCCATTGGACGAAGTCACACCTTC.

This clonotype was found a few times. CDR3 amino acids: CASSATGVGYTF. In DNA, the CDR3 is TGTGCCAGCAGTGCGACAGGGGTCGGCTACACCTTC. The rearrangement links TRBV6-5 to TRBJ1-2, with 8 bases identical to TRBD1. The V segment lost 5 bases and the J segment 8 bases; nucleotides outside the gene matches: 4. CDR1 is MNHEY, CDR2 SVGAGI, per germline. This CDR3 comprises 12 residues.

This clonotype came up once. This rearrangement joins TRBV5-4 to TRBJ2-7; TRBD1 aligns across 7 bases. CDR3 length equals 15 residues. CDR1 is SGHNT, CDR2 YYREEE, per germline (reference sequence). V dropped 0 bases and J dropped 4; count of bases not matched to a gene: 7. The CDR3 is CASSLAGPGGYEQYF. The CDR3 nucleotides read TGTGCCAGCAGCTTGGCCGGACCAGGGGGTTACGAGCAGTACTTC.

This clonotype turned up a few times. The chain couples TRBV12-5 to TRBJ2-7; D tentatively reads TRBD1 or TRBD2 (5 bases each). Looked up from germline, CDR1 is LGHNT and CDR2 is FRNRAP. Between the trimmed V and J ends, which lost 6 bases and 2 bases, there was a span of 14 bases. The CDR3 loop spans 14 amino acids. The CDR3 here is CASGPGTVPYEQYF. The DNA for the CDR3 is TGTGCTAGTGGCCCCGGGACGGTTCCCTACGAGCAGTACTTC.

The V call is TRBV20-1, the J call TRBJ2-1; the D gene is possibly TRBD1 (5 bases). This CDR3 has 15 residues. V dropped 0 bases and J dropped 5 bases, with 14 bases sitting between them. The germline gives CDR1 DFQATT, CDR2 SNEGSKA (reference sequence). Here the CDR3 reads CSARDPRQGNNEQFF. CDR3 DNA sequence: TGCAGTGCTAGAGATCCCCGGCAGGGAAACAATGAGCAGTTCTTC.

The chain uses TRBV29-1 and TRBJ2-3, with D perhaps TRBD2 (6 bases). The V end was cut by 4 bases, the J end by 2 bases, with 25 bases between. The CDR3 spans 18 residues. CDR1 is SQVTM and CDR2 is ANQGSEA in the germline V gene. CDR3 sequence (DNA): TGCAGCGTTGGAGGACTACTACAGGACCCGATTACCACAGATACGCAGTATTTT. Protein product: CSVGGLLQDPITTDTQYF.

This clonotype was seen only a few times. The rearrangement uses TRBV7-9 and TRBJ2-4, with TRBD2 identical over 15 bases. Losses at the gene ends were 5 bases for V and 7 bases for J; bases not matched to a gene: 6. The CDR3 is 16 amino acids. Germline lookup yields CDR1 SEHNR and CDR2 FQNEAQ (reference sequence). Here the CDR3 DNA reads TGTGCCAGCAGCCCCGGAGGACTAGCGGGAGGGAACATTCAGTACTTC. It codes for CASSPGGLAGGNIQYF.

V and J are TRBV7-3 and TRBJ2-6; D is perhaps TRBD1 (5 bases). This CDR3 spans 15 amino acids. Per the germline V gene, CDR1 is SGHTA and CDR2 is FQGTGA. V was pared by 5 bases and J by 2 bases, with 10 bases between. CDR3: CASSGALAGANVLTF. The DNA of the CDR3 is TGTGCCAGCAGCGGGGCTCTAGCTGGGGCCAACGTCCTGACTTTC.

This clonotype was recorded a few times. This chain's CDR3 is CSAKGTTYEQYF. The CDR3, as DNA: TGCAGTGCTAAAGGGACTACCTACGAGCAGTACTTC. The V and J genes are TRBV20-1 and TRBJ2-7, with 7 positions matching TRBD2. Germline-derived CDR1 and CDR2 are DFQATT and SNEGSKA (reference sequence). The CDR3 is made up of 12 amino acids. The V gene end was trimmed by 4 bases and the J gene end by 2 bases; junction bases not matched to a gene: 2.

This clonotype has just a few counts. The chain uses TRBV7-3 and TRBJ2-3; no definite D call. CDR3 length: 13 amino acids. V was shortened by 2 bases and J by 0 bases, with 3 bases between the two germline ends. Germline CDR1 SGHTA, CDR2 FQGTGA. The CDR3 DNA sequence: TGTGCCAGCAGCTTACAGAGCACAGATACGCAGTATTTT. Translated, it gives CASSLQSTDTQYF.

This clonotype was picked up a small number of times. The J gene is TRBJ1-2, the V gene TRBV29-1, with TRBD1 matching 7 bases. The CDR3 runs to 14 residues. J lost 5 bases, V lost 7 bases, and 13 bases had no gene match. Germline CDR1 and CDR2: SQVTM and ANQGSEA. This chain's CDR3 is CSATETGTVYGYTF. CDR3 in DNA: TGCAGCGCCACAGAGACCGGGACAGTATATGGCTACACCTTC.

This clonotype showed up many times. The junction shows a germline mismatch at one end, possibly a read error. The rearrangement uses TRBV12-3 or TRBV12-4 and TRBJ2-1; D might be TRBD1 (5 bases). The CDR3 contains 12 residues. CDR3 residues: CASRGTGSERFF. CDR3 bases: TGTGCCAGCAGGGGTACAGGCTCCGAGCGGTTCTTC.

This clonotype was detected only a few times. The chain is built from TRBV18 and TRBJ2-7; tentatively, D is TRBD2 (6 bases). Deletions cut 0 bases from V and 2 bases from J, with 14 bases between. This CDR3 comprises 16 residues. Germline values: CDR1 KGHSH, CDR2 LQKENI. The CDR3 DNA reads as TGTGCCAGCTCACCACCGGGGACTTACCCAACCTACGAGCAGTACTTC. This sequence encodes CASSPPGTYPTYEQYF.

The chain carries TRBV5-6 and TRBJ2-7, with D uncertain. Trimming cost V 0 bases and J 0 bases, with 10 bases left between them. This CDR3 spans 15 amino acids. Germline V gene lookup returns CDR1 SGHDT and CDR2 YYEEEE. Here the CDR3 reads CASSLEPRTSYEQYF. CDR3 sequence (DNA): TGTGCCAGCAGCTTGGAACCGCGGACCTCCTACGAGCAGTACTTC.

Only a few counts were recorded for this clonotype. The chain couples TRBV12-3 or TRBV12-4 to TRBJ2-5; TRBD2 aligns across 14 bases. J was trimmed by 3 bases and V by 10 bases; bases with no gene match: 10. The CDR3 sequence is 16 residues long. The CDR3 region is CATAGTSGSTEETQYF. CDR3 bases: TGTGCCACCGCCGGGACTAGCGGGAGTACGGAAGAGACCCAGTACTTC.

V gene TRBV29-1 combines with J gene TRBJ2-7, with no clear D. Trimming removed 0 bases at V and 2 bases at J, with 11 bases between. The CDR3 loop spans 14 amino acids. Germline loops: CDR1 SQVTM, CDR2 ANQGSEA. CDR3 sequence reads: CSVEEWGTTYEQYF. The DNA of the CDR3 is TGCAGCGTTGAAGAATGGGGTACGACCTACGAGCAGTACTTC.

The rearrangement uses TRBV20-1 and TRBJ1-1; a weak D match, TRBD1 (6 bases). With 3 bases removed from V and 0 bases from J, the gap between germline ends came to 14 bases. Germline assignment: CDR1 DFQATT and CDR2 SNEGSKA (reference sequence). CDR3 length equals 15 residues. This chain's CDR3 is CSARAVRGVNTEAFF. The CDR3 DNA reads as TGCAGTGCTAGGGCCGTGAGGGGGGTGAACACTGAAGCTTTCTTT.

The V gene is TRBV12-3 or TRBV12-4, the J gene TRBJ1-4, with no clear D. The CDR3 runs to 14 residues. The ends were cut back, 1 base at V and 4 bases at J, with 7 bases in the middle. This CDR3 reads CASSLEGFNEKLFF. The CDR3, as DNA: TGTGCCAGCAGTTTAGAGGGCTTTAATGAAAAACTGTTTTTT.

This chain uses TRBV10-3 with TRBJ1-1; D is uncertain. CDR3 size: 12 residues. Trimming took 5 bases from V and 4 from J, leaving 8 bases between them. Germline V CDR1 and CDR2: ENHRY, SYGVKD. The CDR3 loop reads CAISTVGTEAFF. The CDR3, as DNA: TGTGCCATCAGTACAGTGGGCACTGAAGCTTTCTTT.